One and the same sample provided the 25 T cell receptor beta chains below, sequenced in a study of T cell repertoires in cytomegalovirus infection. TCRdb fed the reads into MiXCR, producing one record per CDR3 protein. There are 90,000 to 110,000 distinct CDR3 sequences in the sample; about 30% occur only once, and about 81% lies in the top ten. No antigens are known for them. This specimen consisted of CD8+ T cells from cultured PBMCs, obtained from culture after CMV antigen stimulation. These TCRs come from a human donor in good health (CMV status not recorded). Some clones in this sample may be carry-over from other donors' samples.

The chain combines TRBV28 with TRBJ1-2; unclear D gene. V lost 7 bases, J lost 4 bases, and 19 bases lay in between. Germline values: CDR1 MDHEN, CDR2 SYDVKM. The CDR3 is 15 residues long. DNA for the CDR3: TGTGCCAGCACCCCCTTTGCGGGTCGTAGCTATGGCTACACCTTC. It translates to CASTPFAGRSYGYTF.

The chain has TRBV7-6 and TRBJ1-3; 8 nucleotides align to TRBD1. The germline gives CDR1 SGHVS, CDR2 FNYEAQ. Unmatched junction bases numbered 6, after V lost 8 bases and J lost 0 bases. This CDR3 has 15 residues. In nucleotides, the CDR3 is TGTGCCAGCGCGACAGGGGCTCTCTCTGGAAACACCATATATTTT. Its protein is CASATGALSGNTIYF.

This clonotype was found many times. DNA of the CDR3: TGTGCCAGCAGCTTACAACCCATTCCGGGACCGGACCAAGAGACCCAGTACTTC. This sequence encodes CASSLQPIPGPDQETQYF. This chain links TRBV7-8 with TRBJ2-5; D may match TRBD1 or TRBD2 (5 bases each). CDR1 and CDR2 from the germline V gene are SGHVS and FQNEAQ. CDR3 size: 18 residues. Trimming took off 2 bases at V and 0 bases at J, with 19 bases between the two ends. The complete variable domain, with remaining parts taken from reference TRBV7-8 and TRBJ2-5, reads GAGVSQSPRYKVAKRGQDVALRCDPISGHVSLFWYQQALGQGPEFLTYFQNEAQLDKSGLPSDRFFAERPEGSVSTLKIQRTQQEDSAVYLCASSLQPIPGPDQETQYFGPGTRLLVL.

The V call is TRBV7-9, the J call TRBJ2-1; tentatively, D is TRBD2 (6 bases). This CDR3 contains 15 residues. Trimming removed 3 bases at V and 3 bases at J, with 12 bases between. Germline V lookup: CDR1 SEHNR, CDR2 FQNEAQ (reference sequence). DNA of the CDR3: TGTGCCAGCAGCTTGGCGGGGAGTGGCTACAATGAGCAGTTCTTC. This gives the protein CASSLAGSGYNEQFF. Drawing the rest from reference TRBV7-9 and TRBJ2-1, the complete variable domain is DTGVSQNPRHKITKRGQNVTFRCDPISEHNRLYWYRQTLGQGPEFLTYFQNEAQLEKSRLLSDRFSAERPKGSFSTLEIQRTEQGDSAMYLCASSLAGSGYNEQFFGPGTRLTVL.

This rearrangement joins TRBV6-1 to TRBJ1-1; 8 bases fit TRBD1. The V and J ends lost 3 bases and 4 bases, in that order; junction bases with no gene match: 1. The CDR3 sequence is 13 residues long. In germline, CDR1 is MNHNS, CDR2 SASEGT. CDR3 residues: CASSDDRGTEAFF. The DNA of the CDR3 is TGTGCCAGCAGTGACGACAGGGGCACTGAAGCTTTCTTT.

The chain joins TRBV5-1 to TRBJ2-1, with TRBD2 identical over 9 bases. J gave up 4 bases and V 3 bases, and 5 bases lay outside the gene matches. The CDR3 totals 15 residues. Germline assignment: CDR1 SGHRS and CDR2 YFSETQ. The CDR3 DNA reads as TGCGCCAGCAGCTATCTAGCGGGAATGTACAATGAGCAGTTCTTC. This encodes CASSYLAGMYNEQFF.

A few counts support this clonotype. J is TRBJ1-3 and V is TRBV6-2 or TRBV6-3, with D unresolved. The germline V gene encodes CDR1 MNHEY and CDR2 SVGEGT. With 6 bases removed from V and 4 bases from J, the gap between germline ends came to 10 bases. The CDR3 totals 13 residues. The DNA of the CDR3 is TGTGCCAGCAGCCAGGACGGAGGAAACACCATATATTTT. This sequence encodes CASSQDGGNTIYF.

The J gene is TRBJ1-1, the V gene TRBV14; TRBD1 is a possible D gene (5 bases). Deletions cut 1 base from V and 5 bases from J, with 14 bases between. This CDR3 region has 15 residues. Germline CDR1 and CDR2: SGHDN and FVKESK. CDR3 coding DNA: TGTGCCAGCAGCCAAGGGGCAGGGCTGGCGACTGAAGCTTTCTTT. It specifies CASSQGAGLATEAFF.

The chain has TRBV27 and TRBJ1-5, with no clear D. Trimming removed 7 bases from V and 2 bases from J, with 15 bases in between. Looked up from germline, CDR1 is MNHEY and CDR2 is SMNVEV (reference sequence). The CDR3 runs 15 residues. The CDR3 DNA follows: TGTGCCAGCAAAATAGGACGGTGGGGCAATCAGCCCCAGCATTTT. Translating it yields CASKIGRWGNQPQHF.

The V and J genes are TRBV12-3 or TRBV12-4 and TRBJ2-1; D unclear. This CDR3 spans 11 amino acids. Trimming pared 6 bases from V and 6 bases from J, leaving 6 bases between. Here the CDR3 reads CASRDGNEQFF. CDR3 DNA sequence: TGTGCCAGCAGGGACGGCAATGAGCAGTTCTTC.

J is TRBJ1-5 and V is TRBV6-1, with 7 bases aligning to TRBD1. Germline lookup yields CDR1 MNHNS and CDR2 SASEGT. The CDR3 runs to 14 residues. The ends lost 3 bases at V and 5 bases at J; junction bases unmatched: 4. CDR3 in amino acids: CASSDPTGYQPQHF. The CDR3 DNA reads TGTGCCAGCAGTGACCCGACAGGGTATCAGCCCCAGCATTTT.

Remarks on this clonotype: This may stem from a read error, because a much larger clone lies one nucleotide away. The chain links TRBV7-9 to TRBJ1-1; maybe TRBD1 (6 bases). Germline CDR1 reads SEHNR; CDR2 reads FQNEAQ (reference sequence). The CDR3 loop spans 14 amino acids. In DNA, the CDR3 is TGTGCCAGCCAGTTGACCAGGGGAAACATTGAAGCTTTCTTT. Its translation: CASQLTRGNIEAFF.

This chain links TRBV14 with TRBJ2-1, with TRBD1 matching over 9 bases. This CDR3 region has 15 residues. Unmatched junction bases numbered 6, after V lost 2 bases and J lost 7 bases. The germline V gene has CDR1 SGHDN and CDR2 FVKESK. In DNA form, the CDR3 reads TGTGCCAGCAGCCAATGGGGACAGGGAGTAAATGAGCAGTTCTTC. Its translation: CASSQWGQGVNEQFF.

This clonotype was seen a few times. This chain connects TRBV6-1 to TRBJ1-2; tentatively, D is TRBD1 (6 bases). This CDR3 spans 14 amino acids. Trimming removed 6 bases from V and 6 bases from J, with 17 bases in between. CDR1 is MNHNS, CDR2 SASEGT, per germline. CDR3 in amino acids: CASSLEGDLNGYTF. DNA for the CDR3: TGTGCCAGCAGCCTGGAGGGGGACCTGAATGGCTACACCTTC.

This clonotype was counted between two and nine times. The rearrangement joins TRBV28 to TRBJ2-2; 7 bases are a match to TRBD1. V lost 3 bases, J lost 3 bases, and 10 bases stayed unmatched. The CDR3 totals 17 residues. In germline, CDR1 is MDHEN, CDR2 SYDVKM. As DNA, the CDR3 is TGTGCCAGCAGTTTTTCCCCGACAGGGCCAGACACCGGGGAGCTGTTTTTT. Translated: CASSFSPTGPDTGELFF.

This chain's CDR3 is CASSSGDSSNEQFF. In DNA, the CDR3 is TGTGCCAGCAGTTCGGGGGACAGTTCCAATGAGCAGTTCTTC. The V and J genes are TRBV6-2 or TRBV6-3 and TRBJ2-1; D is possibly TRBD1 (7 bases). The CDR3 has 14 residues. CDR1 and CDR2 (germline): MNHEY, SVGEGT. V lost 4 bases to trimming and J lost 6 bases, with 13 bases between them.

The rearrangement joins TRBV7-6 to TRBJ2-1; TRBD1 aligns across 9 bases. Germline V gene sequence: CDR1 SGHVS, CDR2 FNYEAQ. V dropped 2 bases and J dropped 6; count of bases not matched to a gene: 5. This CDR3 has 15 amino acids. The DNA of the CDR3 is TGTGCCAGCAGCTTACCGGGACAGGGAGGCAATGAGCAGTTCTTC. Protein product: CASSLPGQGGNEQFF.

This rearrangement joins TRBV20-1 to TRBJ1-1, with 7 bases fitting TRBD1. The V segment lost 5 bases and the J segment 1 base; nucleotides outside the gene matches: 13. The CDR3 consists of 16 residues. From germline, CDR1 is DFQATT and CDR2 SNEGSKA (reference sequence). Written as DNA, the CDR3 is TGCAGTGCTGAGGGCGACGGACAGGCCACGAACACTGAAGCTTTCTTT. Its translation: CSAEGDGQATNTEAFF.

This clonotype was detected only a few times. CDR3 in DNA: TGTGCCAGCAGTGAAGAGGCAGGGGACCTATCTCAGCCCCAGCATTTT. Translating gives CASSEEAGDLSQPQHF. The rearrangement uses TRBV6-1 and TRBJ1-5; tentative D call: TRBD1 (6 bases). Between the trimmed V and J ends, which lost 1 base and 6 bases, there was a span of 16 bases. CDR1 and CDR2 from the germline V gene are MNHNS and SASEGT. The CDR3 totals 16 residues.

This chain connects TRBV9 to TRBJ2-1, with a possible D match to TRBD2 (5 bases). Per germline, CDR1 SGDLS and CDR2 YYNGEE. The V and J ends lost 3 bases and 4 bases respectively, with 17 bases between them. The CDR3 has 16 residues. CDR3 sequence reads: CASSADPNGGYNEQFF. In DNA form, the CDR3 reads TGTGCCAGCAGCGCTGACCCGAATGGAGGTTACAATGAGCAGTTCTTC.

The genes are TRBV4-1 and TRBJ1-1; the match to TRBD1 covers 7 bases. The CDR3 contains 14 residues. Germline V CDR1 and CDR2: MGHRA, YSYEKL. V shed 0 bases and J 11 bases; nucleotides not matched to a gene: 9. CDR3 sequence: CASSQDPGQPAAFF. The CDR3 nucleotides read TGCGCCAGCAGCCAAGATCCGGGACAGCCGGCTGCTTTCTTT.

This clonotype was picked up many times. The rearrangement uses TRBV24-1 and TRBJ2-1; the D gene is possibly TRBD2 (6 bases). The CDR3 spans 17 residues. Germline V gene lookup returns CDR1 KGHDR and CDR2 SFDVKD. V was trimmed by 4 bases and J by 0 bases, leaving 15 bases between them. For the CDR3, the DNA is TGTGCCACCAGTGACTCCTCGGGGGTGAGCTCCTACAATGAGCAGTTCTTC. Protein product: CATSDSSGVSSYNEQFF.

This clonotype has more than one count but fewer than ten. This chain links TRBV19 with TRBJ1-2; 9 bases align to TRBD1. CDR1 is LNHDA and CDR2 is SQIVND in the germline V gene (reference sequence). This CDR3 spans 13 amino acids. V gave up 2 bases and J gave up 7 bases; unmatched junction bases: 2. The chain's CDR3 is CASSITGGRGYTF. The CDR3 DNA reads TGTGCCAGTAGTATAACAGGGGGCCGTGGCTACACCTTC.

This chain links TRBV6-6 with TRBJ2-3, with a weak D call TRBD2 (6 bases). This CDR3 spans 14 amino acids. In germline, CDR1 is MNHNY, CDR2 SVGAGI (reference sequence). The CDR3 is CADSGRGGTDTQYF. In nucleotides, the CDR3 is TGTGCTGATTCAGGGCGGGGAGGAACAGATACGCAGTATTTT.

This chain uses TRBV7-8 with TRBJ2-5, with 10 positions matching TRBD2. Germline CDR1 and CDR2: SGHVS and FQNEAQ. The CDR3 contains 15 residues. The trim removed 5 bases at V and 5 bases at J, leaving 8 bases unmatched. CDR3 DNA: TGTGCCAGCAGCCCAGATGGACTAGCGGTGGAGACCCAGTACTTC. It is translated as CASSPDGLAVETQYF.